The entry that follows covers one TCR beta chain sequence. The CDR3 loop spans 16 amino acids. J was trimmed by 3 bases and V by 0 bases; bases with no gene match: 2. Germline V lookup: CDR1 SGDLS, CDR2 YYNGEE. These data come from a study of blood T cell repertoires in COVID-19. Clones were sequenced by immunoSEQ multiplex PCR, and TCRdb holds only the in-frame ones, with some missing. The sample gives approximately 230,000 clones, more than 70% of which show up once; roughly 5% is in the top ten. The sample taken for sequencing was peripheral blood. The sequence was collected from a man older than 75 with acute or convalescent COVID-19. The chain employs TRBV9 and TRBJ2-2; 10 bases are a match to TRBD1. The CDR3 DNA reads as TGTGCCAGCAGCGTAGGGACAGGGGGGGACACCGGGGAGCTGTTTTTT. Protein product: CASSVGTGGDTGELFF.